The clone carrying this TCR beta chain was seen a handful of times. As yet, its antigen is unknown. This specimen comes from a study of cytomegalovirus exposure and HLA in healthy donors. Study as a whole: From donors who were HLA-typed, an early data release held 75 million to 85 million unique TCRs. General study points: With later analysis, a missense DCLRE1C variant became linked to TCR beta V- and J-gene trimming. In a later analysis, productive TCRs from donors in an Asian-associated ancestry cluster reportedly carried fewer N-insertions than the cohort mean. Segments of the TCR beta V type were, in most cases, productive about 87% or about 30% of the time in an earlier analysis.

V was pared by 6 bases and J by 6 bases, with 14 bases of the junction left unmatched. The germline CDR1 and CDR2 sequences are KGHSH and LQKENI. The CDR3 loop spans 16 amino acids. A multiplex PCR was run with 60 Vbeta primers and 13 Jbeta primers. Data came from immunoSEQ multiplex PCR; TCRdb stores just in-frame clones and leaves some out. The top ten clones hold roughly 16% of a sample with roughly 120,000 clones, around 69% of them seen once. The sample comprised PBMCs. This TCR was recovered from a man between 50 and 59 years old in good health and CMV-seropositive. The chain carries TRBV18 and TRBJ1-3, with 7 bases that match TRBD1. CDR3 coding DNA: TGTGCCAGCTCGCCGACAGGGACGCCTGTAGAAAACACCATATATTTT. It yields the protein CASSPTGTPVENTIYF.